In this sample, the clone carrying this TCR beta chain turned up once. The data were taken from a study of blood T cell repertoires in COVID-19. Study-wide background: Some COVID-19 samples were acute and others convalescent; all came from the United States, Italy and Spain. PBMCs, B-cell-depleted T cells, or T cells provided the cDNA or gDNA that made up the material.

In the source study's methods: The authors estimated nucleated cell counts from reference gene primer amplification. Assay: immunoSEQ multiplex PCR; the TCRdb copy retains only in-frame clones and omits some. V, J and clone size are taken as reported in that table, and D and trimming were inferred from the DNA itself. The sample includes roughly 78,000 clones, roughly 86% of them seen just once. Looked up from germline, CDR1 is SGDLS and CDR2 is YYNGEE. The ends lost 5 bases at V and 5 bases at J; junction bases unmatched: 6. The CDR3 is 15 residues long. This rearrangement joins TRBV9 to TRBJ2-1, with TRBD2 matching over 11 bases. The clonotype was recovered from a woman aged 55 to 70 with acute or convalescent COVID-19. The sample comprised peripheral blood. CDR3 DNA: TGTGCCAGCAGAGTCGGGACTAGCGGCGACAATGAGCAGTTCTTC. It translates to CASRVGTSGDNEQFF. Filled out from reference TRBV9 and TRBJ2-1, the complete variable domain reads DSGVTQTPKHLITATGQRVTLRCSPRSGDLSVYWYQQSLDQGLQFLIQYYNGEERAKGNILERFSAQQFPDLHSELNLSSLELGDSALYFCASRVGTSGDNEQFFGPGTRLTVL.